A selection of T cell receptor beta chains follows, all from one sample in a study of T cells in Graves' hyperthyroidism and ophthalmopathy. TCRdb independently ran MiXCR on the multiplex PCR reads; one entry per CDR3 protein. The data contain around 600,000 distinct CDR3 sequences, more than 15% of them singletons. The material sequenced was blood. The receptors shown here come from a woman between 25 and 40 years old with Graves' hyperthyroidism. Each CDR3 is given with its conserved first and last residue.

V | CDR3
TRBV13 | CASSLGLGGAYNEQFF
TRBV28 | CASSLRLADTDTQYF
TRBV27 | CASYPSSSDTQYF
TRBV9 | CASSSSRGGSSEAFF
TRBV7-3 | CASSLSGWQGGRMNTEAFF
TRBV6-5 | CASSYSRTGNNSPLHF
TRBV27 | CASRKGARTGELFF
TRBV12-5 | CASGLGGTEAFF
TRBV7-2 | CASSRNPQGAGEKLFF
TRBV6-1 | CASRDYSYEQYF
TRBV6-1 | CASSSPGTSGSYNEQFF
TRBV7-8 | CASSFWRPDSTEAFF
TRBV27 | CASSQRTGVLFF
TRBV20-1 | CSAKKGQGALTDTQYF
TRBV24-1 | CATSDLSQTGVYEQYF
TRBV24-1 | CATSDSASLDTQYF
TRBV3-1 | CASSQVVGQGPNF
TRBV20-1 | CSAQTGSDEQFF
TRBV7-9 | CASSDPPSGLNYEQYF
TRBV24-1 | CATSARDYYGYTF
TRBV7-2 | CASSAGRSYEQYF
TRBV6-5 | CASSYNGRSGNTIYF
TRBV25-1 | CASSEDKISYNEQFF
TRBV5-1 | CASSRDRGSSYEQYF
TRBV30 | CAWRDASLVGSTDTQYF
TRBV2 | CASSEYREYGYTF